This T cell receptor beta chain was sequenced for a study of T cell responses to AZD1222 COVID-19 vaccine. For the study at large: Pooled samples include second doses given at about 4 or 12 weeks. Findings and caveats of the study: Clonal diversity was possibly underestimated, and the donors were mostly white British, with more females.

Worth noting for this clone: Its antigen remains unknown.

This table comes from immunoSEQ multiplex PCR, and its TCRdb copy is limited to in-frame clones, with some not included. The table has about 180,000 clones, about 91% seen once. Trimming cost V 5 bases and J 3 bases; bases outside gene matches: 4. Germline CDR1 SGHAT, CDR2 FQDESV (reference sequence). The CDR3 has 16 amino acids. This rearrangement joins TRBV11-1 to TRBJ2-3, with TRBD2 matching over 14 bases. The sample was peripheral blood, taken on day 0 of AZD1222 vaccination. The TCR originated in an adult in good health. CDR3 nucleotides: TGTGCCAGCAGCCGACTAGCGGGGGGGCCTACAGATACGCAGTATTTT. Its translation is CASSRLAGGPTDTQYF.